This entry concerns a single T cell receptor beta chain. The data were taken from a study of T-cell memory formation after mild COVID-19. After 5'RACE with constant-segment primers, TCR alpha and TCR beta cDNA libraries carrying sample barcodes and UMIs were obtained. TCRdb fed the 5' RACE reads into MiXCR, producing one record per CDR3 protein. The sample includes under 250,000 distinct CDR3 sequences, 15% to 17% seen only once; the top ten take 2% to 2.5%. In germline, CDR1 is MNHEY, CDR2 SVGAGI. The CDR3 runs to 11 residues. The ends were cut back, 5 bases at V and 8 bases at J, with 9 bases in the middle.

This clonotype was obtained from an adult woman who had mild COVID-19 (a few samples of this study predate the infection). Cell type and time point are not known. Sequenced sample: PBMCs or a T cell subset sorted from them (not recorded which). The rearrangement uses TRBV6-5 and TRBJ1-2, with no clear D. The CDR3 reads CASSDVGGYTF. CDR3 nucleotide sequence: TGTGCCAGCAGTGACGTGGGAGGCTACACCTTC.